This passage covers 32 T cell receptor beta chains from one sample sequenced in a study of identical twins (dated by TCRdb to the mid-2010s). The method behind the library was 5' RACE. TCRdb shows the sequencer as Illumina HiSeq 2000. TCRdb cleaned the public reads at Q25 with fastp, built clones with MiXCR and kept in-frame beta chains. All rows with the same CDR3 protein become a single entry with the most common DNA and genes. The sample table records about 340,000 distinct CDR3 sequences; around 12% of these occur just once. The ten biggest clones cover around 6.9% of the sample. The same sample was also used in a study of yellow fever vaccine responses in identical twins.

The sequenced material came from CD8+ T cells sorted from blood. These receptors were obtained from a woman in her late teens or twenties in good health.

The chain couples TRBV2 to TRBJ2-1, with D possibly being TRBD2 (5 bases). Germline V gene lookup returns CDR1 SNHLY and CDR2 FYNNEI. V lost 1 base to trimming and J lost 1 base, with 14 bases between them. The CDR3 has 17 residues. The CDR3 loop reads CASSEDGADPSYNEQFF. The CDR3 DNA follows: TGTGCCAGCAGTGAAGATGGAGCGGACCCTTCCTACAATGAGCAGTTCTTC. Together with reference TRBV2 and TRBJ2-1, the CDR3 gives the full variable domain: EPEVTQTPSHQVTQMGQEVILRCVPISNHLYFYWYRQILGQKVEFLVSFYNNEISEKSEIFDDQFSVERPDGSNFTLKIRSTKLEDSAMYFCASSEDGADPSYNEQFFGPGTRLTVL.

This clonotype showed up just a few times. V is TRBV20-1 and J is TRBJ1-2; tentatively, D is TRBD1 (6 bases). The germline V gene has CDR1 DFQATT and CDR2 SNEGSKA (reference sequence). Trimming stripped 1 base from V and 6 bases from J, with 21 bases between. The CDR3 runs 16 residues. In nucleotides, the CDR3 is TGCAGTGCTAGAGTACGTCCACTACAGGGTGGCCATGGCTACACCTTC. Translating gives CSARVRPLQGGHGYTF.

A few counts support this clonotype. The chain links TRBV6-5 to TRBJ2-3, with no clear D. This CDR3 has 12 residues. V lost 5 bases and J 4 bases, leaving 7 bases between the germline ends. Germline CDR1 is MNHEY and CDR2 is SVGAGI. This chain's CDR3 is CASSHNADTQYF. In DNA form, the CDR3 reads TGTGCCAGCAGTCATAACGCAGATACGCAGTATTTT.

This clonotype was seen only a few times. This chain uses TRBV11-2 with TRBJ2-7, with D uncertain. The CDR3 length is 14 residues. CDR1 is SGHAT, CDR2 FQNNGV, per germline. V was clipped by 1 base and J by 3 bases, with 10 bases between them. The CDR3: CASSLGGSYYEQYV. The CDR3 DNA reads as TGTGCCAGCAGCTTAGGTGGCAGCTACTACGAGCAGTACGTC.

There are a few counts of this clonotype. Germline and junction disagree at one end, which may indicate a read error. The chain joins TRBV4-2 to TRBJ1-2, with D possibly matching TRBD1 (5 bases). Looked up from germline, CDR1 is LGHNA and CDR2 is YNFKEQ. The CDR3 spans 13 residues. This chain's CDR3 is CASTQDTGDGYTF. As DNA, the CDR3 is TGTGCCAGCACCCAAGATACGGGGGATGGCTACACCTTC.

The CDR3 reads CSARDHTGSTDTQYF. The CDR3 coding sequence is TGCAGTGCTAGAGATCACACGGGTAGCACAGATACGCAGTATTTT. The chain is built from TRBV20-1 and TRBJ2-3; the D is unclear. The CDR3 is 15 amino acids. The germline V gene has CDR1 DFQATT and CDR2 SNEGSKA (reference sequence). With 0 bases removed from V and 0 bases from J, the gap between germline ends came to 10 bases.

This sequence joins TRBV27 and TRBJ1-1; D unresolved. CDR3 length: 14 residues. Per the germline V gene, CDR1 is MNHEY and CDR2 is SMNVEV (reference sequence). V shed 5 bases and J shed 1 base, with 11 bases lying between them. The CDR3 loop is CASSPGLGNTEAFF. In nucleotides, the CDR3 is TGTGCCAGCAGTCCGGGGTTGGGGAACACTGAAGCTTTCTTT.

This chain links TRBV5-1 with TRBJ2-3, with 8 bases aligning to TRBD1. Germline assignment: CDR1 SGHRS and CDR2 YFSETQ. The CDR3 contains 12 residues. Trimming took 6 bases from V and 9 from J; bases not matched to a gene: 6. The CDR3 protein is CASKSGGATQYF. The CDR3 DNA reads TGCGCCAGCAAGTCAGGGGGCGCGACGCAGTATTTT.

There are a few counts of this clonotype. The V call is TRBV12-3 or TRBV12-4, the J call TRBJ1-2; D remains unclear. V was clipped by 8 bases and J by 5 bases, with 6 bases between them. The CDR3 has 10 amino acids. The CDR3 nucleotides read TGTGCCAGCCGGCAATATGGCTACACCTTC. Encoded protein: CASRQYGYTF.

The chain links TRBV7-9 to TRBJ2-1; the D gene is possibly TRBD2 (6 bases). The V end was cut by 1 base, the J end by 4 bases, with 17 bases between. The germline gives CDR1 SEHNR, CDR2 FQNEAQ (reference sequence). The CDR3 runs to 17 residues. The CDR3 protein is CASSLGGGGAIYNEQFF. In DNA, the CDR3 is TGTGCCAGCAGCTTAGGGGGAGGCGGGGCCATATACAATGAGCAGTTCTTC.

This clonotype was observed a handful of times. The V call is TRBV27, the J call TRBJ2-1, with TRBD1 as a possible D gene (6 bases). The CDR3 is made up of 15 amino acids. V dropped 5 bases and J dropped 0 bases, with 11 bases sitting between them. In germline, CDR1 is MNHEY, CDR2 SMNVEV (reference sequence). The CDR3 here is CASSAGQTSYNEQFF. DNA for the CDR3: TGTGCCAGCAGTGCAGGACAGACCTCCTACAATGAGCAGTTCTTC.

The V call is TRBV7-9, the J call TRBJ2-7; 8 bases are a match to TRBD2. Germline CDR1 and CDR2: SEHNR and FQNEAQ (reference sequence). Unmatched junction bases numbered 7, after V lost 6 bases and J lost 3 bases. The CDR3 is 14 amino acids. CDR3 amino acids: CASRRLGGDYEQYV. CDR3 in DNA: TGTGCCAGCAGACGGCTCGGGGGGGACTACGAGCAGTACGTC.

This clonotype was picked up a small number of times. The chain links TRBV29-1 to TRBJ2-3, with D perhaps TRBD2 (5 bases). This CDR3 is built from 13 residues. Deletions cut 4 bases from V and 1 base from J, with 9 bases between. Germline loops: CDR1 SQVTM, CDR2 ANQGSEA. The CDR3 loop reads CSVAGSRTDTQYF. The CDR3 DNA follows: TGCAGCGTTGCGGGGAGCCGCACAGATACGCAGTATTTT.

V and J are TRBV12-3 or TRBV12-4 and TRBJ2-7; 7 nucleotides agree with TRBD1. The ends lost 7 bases at V and 4 bases at J; junction bases unmatched: 13. This CDR3 contains 15 residues. In DNA, the CDR3 is TGTGCCAGCAATGATCGGAAGGGGGCTTTGTACGAGCAGTACTTC. Amino acid sequence: CASNDRKGALYEQYF.

V and J are TRBV12-3 or TRBV12-4 and TRBJ2-7, with D perhaps matching TRBD2 (6 bases). CDR3 length equals 12 residues. V was cut by 3 bases and J by 6 bases, with 9 bases left in between. The CDR3: CASSFGGSEQYF. CDR3 bases: TGTGCCAGCAGTTTTGGAGGGTCCGAGCAGTACTTC.

The J gene is TRBJ2-2, the V gene TRBV9; 8 positions agree with TRBD1. This CDR3 has 15 amino acids. V lost 4 bases, J lost 10 bases, and 12 bases stayed unmatched. Germline V CDR1 and CDR2: SGDLS, YYNGEE. DNA for the CDR3: TGTGCCAGCAGCAGACGGACAGGGATGGTCGTGGAGCTGTTTTTT. The encoded protein is CASSRRTGMVVELFF.

This clonotype was detected ten times or more. The J gene is TRBJ1-1, the V gene TRBV12-3 or TRBV12-4; a weak D match, TRBD1 (6 bases). Trimming took 5 bases from V and 0 from J, leaving 13 bases between them. CDR3 length: 15 residues. CDR3 sequence: CASSPLGDMNTEAFF. The DNA of the CDR3 is TGTGCCAGCAGTCCCCTTGGGGACATGAACACTGAAGCTTTCTTT.

The sample holds many counts of this clonotype. The J gene is TRBJ2-1, the V gene TRBV2, with D perhaps matching TRBD1 (5 bases). This CDR3 comprises 14 residues. Germline-derived CDR1 and CDR2 are SNHLY and FYNNEI. The V gene lost 4 bases and the J gene lost 1 base, with 8 bases spanning the gap. CDR3: CASSGGLSYNEQFF. CDR3 DNA: TGTGCCAGCAGTGGGGGCTTATCCTACAATGAGCAGTTCTTC.

V and J are TRBV15 and TRBJ2-5, with 8 bases identical to TRBD2. Germline loops: CDR1 LNHNV, CDR2 YYDKDF (reference sequence). The trim removed 5 bases at V and 1 base at J, leaving 6 bases unmatched. The CDR3 is 15 residues long. The CDR3, as DNA: TGTGCCACCAGCGGGACTAGAATGGGCCAAGAGACCCAGTACTTC. This encodes CATSGTRMGQETQYF.

In this sample, this clonotype turned up a few times. The V call is TRBV11-2, the J call TRBJ2-5; D is perhaps TRBD2 (6 bases). Germline lookup yields CDR1 SGHAT and CDR2 FQNNGV. The V and J ends lost 3 bases and 5 bases respectively, with 25 bases between them. CDR3 size: 18 residues. CDR3 amino acids: CASSFPGTGGARRETQYF. DNA of the CDR3: TGTGCCAGCAGCTTTCCTGGGACTGGAGGGGCACGTAGGGAGACCCAGTACTTC. Based on the CDR3 plus reference TRBV11-2 and TRBJ2-5, the full variable domain is EAGVAQSPRYKIIEKRQSVAFWCNPISGHATLYWYQQILGQGPKLLIQFQNNGVVDDSQLPKDRFSAERLKGVDSTLKIQPAKLEDSAVYLCASSFPGTGGARRETQYFGPGTRLLVL.

The J gene is TRBJ2-1, the V gene TRBV7-6, with TRBD2 identical over 11 bases. Germline V gene lookup returns CDR1 SGHVS and CDR2 FNYEAQ. Unmatched junction bases numbered 6, after V lost 3 bases and J lost 5 bases. The CDR3 has 16 amino acids. CDR3 protein: CASSLGLAEGDNEQFF. The CDR3 DNA follows: TGTGCCAGCAGCTTGGGACTAGCGGAGGGGGACAATGAGCAGTTCTTC.

The V and J genes are TRBV20-1 and TRBJ2-7, with 11 bases aligning to TRBD2. With 5 bases clipped from V and 5 bases from J, the junction kept 11 bases outside the gene matches. The CDR3 totals 15 residues. Germline lookup yields CDR1 DFQATT and CDR2 SNEGSKA (reference sequence). The CDR3 loop reads CSAPDSSGRLDEQYF. For the CDR3, the DNA is TGCAGTGCTCCTGATTCTAGCGGGAGGCTCGACGAGCAGTACTTC.

This rearrangement joins TRBV2 to TRBJ2-1; 13 bases are shared with TRBD2. V lost 3 bases, J lost 5 bases, and 1 base stayed unmatched. This CDR3 spans 15 amino acids. CDR1 and CDR2 from the germline V gene are SNHLY and FYNNEI. The CDR3 here is CASSDGLAGDNEQFF. The CDR3 DNA sequence: TGTGCCAGCAGTGACGGACTAGCGGGAGACAATGAGCAGTTCTTC.

V usage is TRBV27 and J usage is TRBJ2-5; TRBD2 might be the D (6 bases). Germline CDR1 is MNHEY and CDR2 is SMNVEV (reference sequence). The CDR3 sequence is 15 residues long. With 5 bases removed from V and 7 bases from J, the gap between germline ends came to 20 bases. CDR3 region: CASSPPPGGRGTQYF. The CDR3 DNA sequence: TGTGCCAGCAGTCCGCCTCCCGGAGGGCGGGGGACCCAGTACTTC.

This clonotype occurred a few times. The J gene is TRBJ2-3, the V gene TRBV2; 7 positions agree with TRBD2. Germline V lookup: CDR1 SNHLY, CDR2 FYNNEI. The junction had 6 bases not matched to a gene; V was cut back by 9 bases and J by 0 bases. This CDR3 has 14 amino acids. The CDR3 spells CARSLADSTDTQYF. CDR3 bases: TGTGCCAGGTCGCTAGCGGATAGCACAGATACGCAGTATTTT. The whole variable domain, remainder taken from reference TRBV2 and TRBJ2-3, is EPEVTQTPSHQVTQMGQEVILRCVPISNHLYFYWYRQILGQKVEFLVSFYNNEISEKSEIFDDQFSVERPDGSNFTLKIRSTKLEDSAMYFCARSLADSTDTQYFGPGTRLTVL.

The chain carries TRBV7-6 and TRBJ2-1, with 15 bases matching TRBD2. With 4 bases clipped from V and 7 bases from J, the junction kept 8 bases outside the gene matches. Germline lookup yields CDR1 SGHVS and CDR2 FNYEAQ. CDR3 length: 17 residues. This CDR3 is CASSSKAGTSGRNEQFF. The CDR3, as DNA: TGTGCCAGCAGCTCGAAGGCCGGGACTAGCGGGAGGAATGAGCAGTTCTTC.

This clonotype has just a few counts. The rearrangement uses TRBV5-6 and TRBJ1-6; possibly TRBD1 for D (5 bases). Germline V CDR1 and CDR2: SGHDT, YYEEEE. The CDR3 consists of 16 residues. V shed 4 bases and J shed 7 bases, with 18 bases lying between them. DNA of the CDR3: TGTGCCAGCAGCGATCGCCGTGGGGCCGCGAATTCACCCCTCCACTTT. Translation: CASSDRRGAANSPLHF.

V gene TRBV24-1 combines with J gene TRBJ2-3, with 10 bases identical to TRBD1. The CDR3 loop spans 13 amino acids. CDR1 and CDR2 from the germline V gene are KGHDR and SFDVKD. J lost 1 base, V lost 9 bases, and 0 bases had no gene match. CDR3 DNA: TGTGCCACCGGGACAGGGGGCACAGATACGCAGTATTTT. Translated: CATGTGGTDTQYF.

The rearrangement links TRBV6-1 to TRBJ1-1; D call uncertain. Germline V gene sequence: CDR1 MNHNS, CDR2 SASEGT. The CDR3 contains 14 residues. V shed 0 bases and J shed 1 base, with 6 bases lying between them. CDR3 sequence: CASSEAHTNTEAFF. CDR3 in DNA: TGTGCCAGCAGTGAAGCTCACACGAACACTGAAGCTTTCTTT.

The chain has TRBV29-1 and TRBJ2-5; 14 nucleotides agree with TRBD2. CDR3 length: 16 amino acids. Germline V gives CDR1 SQVTM, CDR2 ANQGSEA. The V segment lost 4 bases and the J segment 2 bases; nucleotides outside the gene matches: 6. CDR3 sequence: CSVVPTSGGEQETQYF. In nucleotides, the CDR3 is TGCAGCGTTGTACCGACTAGCGGGGGGGAACAAGAGACCCAGTACTTC.

The V call is TRBV19, the J call TRBJ1-1, with 11 bases that match TRBD1. Trimming removed 2 bases from V and 5 bases from J; junction bases left unmatched: 4. The CDR3 is 15 residues long. Germline CDR1 reads LNHDA; CDR2 reads SQIVND (reference sequence). DNA of the CDR3: TGTGCCAGTAGTATATGGACAGGGGGCCGTACTGAAGCTTTCTTT. It translates to CASSIWTGGRTEAFF.

Only a few counts were recorded for this clonotype. The rearrangement joins TRBV4-1 to TRBJ2-7; D gene uncertain. The CDR3 has 15 residues. V was pared by 4 bases and J by 2 bases, with 15 bases between. Per germline, CDR1 MGHRA and CDR2 YSYEKL. In DNA, the CDR3 is TGCGCCAGCAGCCCTCTCGGTGGGTTCACCTACGAGCAGTACTTC. Protein product: CASSPLGGFTYEQYF.